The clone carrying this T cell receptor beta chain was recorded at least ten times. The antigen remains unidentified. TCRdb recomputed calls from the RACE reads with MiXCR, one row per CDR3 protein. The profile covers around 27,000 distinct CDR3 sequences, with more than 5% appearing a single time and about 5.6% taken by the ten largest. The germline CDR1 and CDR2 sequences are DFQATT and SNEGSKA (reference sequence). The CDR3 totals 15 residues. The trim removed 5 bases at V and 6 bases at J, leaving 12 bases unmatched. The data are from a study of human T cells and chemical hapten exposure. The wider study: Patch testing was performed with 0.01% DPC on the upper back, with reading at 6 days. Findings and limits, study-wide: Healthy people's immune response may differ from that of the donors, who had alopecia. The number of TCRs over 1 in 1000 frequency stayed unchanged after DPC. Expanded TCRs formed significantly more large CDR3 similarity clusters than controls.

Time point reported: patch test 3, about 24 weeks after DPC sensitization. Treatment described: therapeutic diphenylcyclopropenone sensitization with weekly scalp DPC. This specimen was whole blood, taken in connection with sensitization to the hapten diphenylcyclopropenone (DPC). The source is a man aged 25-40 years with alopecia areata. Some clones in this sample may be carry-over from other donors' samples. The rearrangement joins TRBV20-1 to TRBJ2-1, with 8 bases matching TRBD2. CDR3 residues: CSASRSSGGTNEQFF. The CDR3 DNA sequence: TGCAGTGCTTCCCGCTCTTCGGGGGGGACCAATGAGCAGTTCTTC.